This record covers a single T cell receptor beta chain. This record comes from a study of T cell clones after liver transplantation. The CDR3 loop spans 14 amino acids. Germline V gene sequence: CDR1 SEHNR, CDR2 FQNEAQ (reference sequence). V lost 5 bases and J lost 6, with 13 bases in between. TCRdb keeps only in-frame clones here, not all; method: immunoSEQ multiplex PCR. The table records roughly 120,000 clones, 75% to 95% of them present only once. The receptor's source is a human patient who received a liver transplant. Some T cells may have originated in the graft donor. The chain combines TRBV7-9 with TRBJ1-4, with D perhaps TRBD1 (5 bases). Sequences were derived from CD4+ T cells from blood, sampled 12 months after liver transplant. CDR3 in amino acids: CASSAGGSDEKLFF. The CDR3 DNA reads as TGTGCCAGCAGCGCGGGGGGGTCAGATGAAAAACTGTTTTTT.